What follows describes a single T cell receptor (beta chain). Antigen unknown. The data were taken from a study of post-analysis software for immune sequencing data. Findings and caveats of the study: When the samples were clustered directly with F measure, those that had been prepared in the same batch showed strong co-clustering. Compared with controls, patients had more of five TRBV segments, including TRBV5-6, TRBV5-1 and TRBV20-1. People with multiple sclerosis had a significantly lower normalized Chao1 diversity than controls did.

Germline assignment: CDR1 LGHNT and CDR2 FRNRAP. Trimming removed 3 bases from V and 3 bases from J; junction bases left unmatched: 5. The CDR3 sequence is 16 residues long. Unique molecular identifiers were built into the TCR beta cDNA libraries. From the PCR reads, TCRdb called clonotypes with MiXCR, one entry per CDR3 protein. The repertoire consists of some 800,000 distinct CDR3 sequences, with around 42% occurring once and the leading ten covering 4.9%. This receptor was identified in a girl aged 10 to 17 with multiple sclerosis. The sample taken for sequencing was blood. The chain couples TRBV12-5 to TRBJ2-5; 12 nucleotides line up with TRBD2. CDR3 DNA sequence: TGTGCTAGTGGTTTTACTACTAGCGGGGGGAAAGAGACCCAGTACTTC. Translation gives CASGFTTSGGKETQYF.